Presented here are 8 T cell receptor beta chains from one specimen sequenced in a study of blood T cell repertoires in COVID-19. Sequencing used immunoSEQ multiplex PCR; TCRdb keeps in-frame clones, though not all of them. Of more than 60,000 clones in the sample, over 85% were seen once. Source material: peripheral blood. These receptors were collected from a woman aged 80 or older with active or convalescent COVID-19.

This chain joins TRBV30 and TRBJ1-3; the match to TRBD1 covers 10 bases. Unmatched junction bases numbered 11, after V lost 4 bases and J lost 5 bases. The CDR3 length is 16 residues. Germline CDR1 and CDR2: GTSNPN and SVGIG (reference sequence). Written as DNA, the CDR3 is TGTGCCTGGATCATCCCCCGGGACAGGGGCCGAAACACCATATATTTT. Its translation is CAWIIPRDRGRNTIYF.

The V call is TRBV15, the J call TRBJ2-3; D may be TRBD2 (6 bases). This CDR3 comprises 15 residues. The V gene's germline CDR1 is LNHNV and CDR2 YYDKDF (reference sequence). The V end lost 3 bases, the J end lost 0 bases, and 10 bases lay between the germline ends. For the CDR3, the DNA is TGTGCCACCAGCAGGAGGACTACTAGCACAGATACGCAGTATTTT. Protein sequence: CATSRRTTSTDTQYF.

Only a few counts were recorded for this clone. This rearrangement joins TRBV7-9 to TRBJ1-5, with D possibly TRBD1 on 5 matching bases. Germline lookup yields CDR1 SEHNR and CDR2 FQNEAQ (reference sequence). CDR3 length equals 15 residues. V was pared by 5 bases and J by 6 bases, with 17 bases between. DNA of the CDR3: TGTGCCAGCAGCCAGTTAACAGGCTCCCCTCAGCCCCAGCATTTT. This translates into CASSQLTGSPQPQHF.

V gene TRBV5-4 combines with J gene TRBJ2-7; TRBD1 is a possible D gene (6 bases). CDR1 and CDR2 from the germline V gene are SGHNT and YYREEE (reference sequence). V lost 4 bases to trimming and J lost 2 bases, with 10 bases between them. CDR3 length equals 13 residues. The chain's CDR3 is CASSLQGTYEQYF. The CDR3 DNA is TGTGCCAGCAGCCTACAGGGCACCTACGAGCAGTACTTC. Supplemented by reference TRBV5-4 and TRBJ2-7, the full variable domain reads ETGVTQSPTHLIKTRGQQVTLRCSSQSGHNTVSWYQQALGQGPQFIFQYYREEENGRGNFPPRFSGLQFPNYSSELNVNALELDDSALYLCASSLQGTYEQYFGPGTRLTVT.

This clone turned up a few times. The V call is TRBV29-1, the J call TRBJ1-1; D is ambiguous. V lost 6 bases to trimming and J lost 10 bases, with 21 bases between them. The CDR3 consists of 13 residues. Per the germline V gene, CDR1 is SQVTM and CDR2 is ANQGSEA. CDR3 in DNA: TGCAGCGTCCCATTGGTTGGGGAGGAGGGAGCTTTCTTT. It encodes CSVPLVGEEGAFF.

The chain combines TRBV15 with TRBJ1-1; the match to TRBD1 covers 9 bases. The CDR3 has 16 residues. The germline CDR1 and CDR2 sequences are LNHNV and YYDKDF (reference sequence). With V trimmed by 7 bases and J by 4 bases, 13 bases remained unmatched. In DNA form, the CDR3 reads TGTGCCACCAAGTCCCCCCACAGGGGGCTAAGCACTGAAGCTTTCTTT. Protein product: CATKSPHRGLSTEAFF. Full variable domain (rest looked up from reference TRBV15 and TRBJ1-1): DAMVIQNPRYQVTQFGKPVTLSCSQTLNHNVMYWYQQKSSQAPKLLFHYYDKDFNNEADTPDNFQSRRPNTSFCFLDIRSPGLGDTAMYLCATKSPHRGLSTEAFFGQGTRLTVV.

The rearrangement joins TRBV5-1 to TRBJ2-5; 7 bases map to TRBD1. The CDR3 loop spans 13 amino acids. The V gene end was trimmed by 4 bases and the J gene end by 3 bases; junction bases not matched to a gene: 3. Per the germline V gene, CDR1 is SGHRS and CDR2 is YFSETQ. DNA for the CDR3: TGCGCCAGCAGCGTCGGGACAGAAGAGACCCAGTACTTC. This translates into CASSVGTEETQYF.

The chain carries TRBV5-4 and TRBJ2-5, with 13 bases that match TRBD2. The V segment lost 7 bases and the J segment 5 bases; nucleotides outside the gene matches: 8. Germline CDR1 reads SGHNT; CDR2 reads YYREEE (reference sequence). The CDR3 spans 15 residues. The CDR3 loop is CASGTSGGARETQYF. The CDR3 bases are TGTGCCAGCGGTACTAGCGGGGGGGCTCGGGAGACCCAGTACTTC.